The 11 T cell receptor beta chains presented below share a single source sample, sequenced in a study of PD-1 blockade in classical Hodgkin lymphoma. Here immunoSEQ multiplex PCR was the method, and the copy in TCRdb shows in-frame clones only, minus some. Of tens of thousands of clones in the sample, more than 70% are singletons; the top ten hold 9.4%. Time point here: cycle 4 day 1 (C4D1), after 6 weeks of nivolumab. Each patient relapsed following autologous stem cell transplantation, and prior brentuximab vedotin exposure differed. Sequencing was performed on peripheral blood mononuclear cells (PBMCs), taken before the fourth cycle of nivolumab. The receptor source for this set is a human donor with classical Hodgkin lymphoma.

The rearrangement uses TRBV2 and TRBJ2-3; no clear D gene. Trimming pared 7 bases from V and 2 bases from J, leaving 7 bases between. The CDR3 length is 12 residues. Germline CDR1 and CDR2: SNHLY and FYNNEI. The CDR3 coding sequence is TGTGCCAGCAAAACGGACACAGATACGCAGTATTTT. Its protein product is CASKTDTDTQYF.

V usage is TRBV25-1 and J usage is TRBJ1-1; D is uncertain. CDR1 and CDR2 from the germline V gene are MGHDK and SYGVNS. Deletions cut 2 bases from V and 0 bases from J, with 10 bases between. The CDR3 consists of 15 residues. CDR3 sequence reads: CASSETGRLNTEAFF. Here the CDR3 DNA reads TGTGCCAGCAGTGAAACCGGCAGGCTGAACACTGAAGCTTTCTTT.

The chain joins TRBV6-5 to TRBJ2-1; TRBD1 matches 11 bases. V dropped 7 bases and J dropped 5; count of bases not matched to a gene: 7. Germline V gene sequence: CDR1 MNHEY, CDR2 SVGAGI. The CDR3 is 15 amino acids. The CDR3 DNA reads TGTGCCAGCACCAGGGACAGGGGGAGGAACAATGAGCAGTTCTTC. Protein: CASTRDRGRNNEQFF.

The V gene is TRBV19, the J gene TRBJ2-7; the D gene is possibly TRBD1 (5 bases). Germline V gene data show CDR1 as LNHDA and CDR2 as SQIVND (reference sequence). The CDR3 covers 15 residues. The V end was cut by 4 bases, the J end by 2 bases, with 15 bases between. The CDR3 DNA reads TGTGCCAGTAGTAGCCACCACAGGTATCCCTACGAGCAGTACTTC. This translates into CASSSHHRYPYEQYF.

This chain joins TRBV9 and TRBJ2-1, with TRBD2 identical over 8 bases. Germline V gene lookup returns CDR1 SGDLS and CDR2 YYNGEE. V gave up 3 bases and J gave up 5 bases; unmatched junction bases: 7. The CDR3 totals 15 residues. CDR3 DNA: TGTGCCAGCAGCGAGACGGGACTAGGGAACAATGAGCAGTTCTTC. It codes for CASSETGLGNNEQFF.

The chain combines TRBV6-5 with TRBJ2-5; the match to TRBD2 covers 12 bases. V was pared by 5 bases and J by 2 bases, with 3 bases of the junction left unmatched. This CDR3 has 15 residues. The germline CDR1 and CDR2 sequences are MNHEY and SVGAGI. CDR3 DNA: TGTGCCAGCAGTCCCGGACTAGCGGGACAAGAGACCCAGTACTTC. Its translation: CASSPGLAGQETQYF.

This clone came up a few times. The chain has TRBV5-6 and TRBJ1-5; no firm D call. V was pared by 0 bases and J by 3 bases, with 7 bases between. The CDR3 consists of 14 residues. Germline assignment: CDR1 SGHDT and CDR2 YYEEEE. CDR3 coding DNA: TGTGCCAGCAGCTTGGGTTCATTCAATCAGCCCCAGCATTTT. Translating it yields CASSLGSFNQPQHF.

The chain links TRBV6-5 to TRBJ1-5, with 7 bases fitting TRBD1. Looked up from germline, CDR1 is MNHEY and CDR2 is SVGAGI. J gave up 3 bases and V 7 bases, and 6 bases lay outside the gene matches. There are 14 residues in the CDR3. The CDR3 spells CASKARGFNQPQHF. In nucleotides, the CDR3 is TGTGCCAGCAAAGCCAGGGGGTTCAATCAGCCCCAGCATTTT.

Here the CDR3 DNA reads TGTGCCAGCAGACCCAGGACAGGGACTGAAAAACTGTTTTTT. Its translation is CASRPRTGTEKLFF. The chain is built from TRBV6-6 and TRBJ1-4, with 8 nucleotides matching TRBD1. The CDR3 totals 14 residues. After removal of 6 bases from V and 7 bases from J, the junction contained 7 bases not matched to a gene. Looked up from germline, CDR1 is MNHNY and CDR2 is SVGAGI (reference sequence).

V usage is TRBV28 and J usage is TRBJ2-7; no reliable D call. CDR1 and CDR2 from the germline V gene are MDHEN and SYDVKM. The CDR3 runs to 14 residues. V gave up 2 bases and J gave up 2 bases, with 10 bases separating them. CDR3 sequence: CASSLGVVTYEQYF. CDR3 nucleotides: TGTGCCAGCAGTTTAGGGGTAGTAACCTACGAGCAGTACTTC.

The CDR3 here is CASSPVPYEQYF. The CDR3 DNA reads as TGTGCCAGCTCACCAGTCCCCTACGAGCAGTACTTC. The chain recombines TRBV18 with TRBJ2-7; D gene uncertain. The V gene's germline CDR1 is KGHSH and CDR2 LQKENI. With 2 bases removed from V and 2 bases from J, the gap between germline ends came to 4 bases. This CDR3 is built from 12 residues.